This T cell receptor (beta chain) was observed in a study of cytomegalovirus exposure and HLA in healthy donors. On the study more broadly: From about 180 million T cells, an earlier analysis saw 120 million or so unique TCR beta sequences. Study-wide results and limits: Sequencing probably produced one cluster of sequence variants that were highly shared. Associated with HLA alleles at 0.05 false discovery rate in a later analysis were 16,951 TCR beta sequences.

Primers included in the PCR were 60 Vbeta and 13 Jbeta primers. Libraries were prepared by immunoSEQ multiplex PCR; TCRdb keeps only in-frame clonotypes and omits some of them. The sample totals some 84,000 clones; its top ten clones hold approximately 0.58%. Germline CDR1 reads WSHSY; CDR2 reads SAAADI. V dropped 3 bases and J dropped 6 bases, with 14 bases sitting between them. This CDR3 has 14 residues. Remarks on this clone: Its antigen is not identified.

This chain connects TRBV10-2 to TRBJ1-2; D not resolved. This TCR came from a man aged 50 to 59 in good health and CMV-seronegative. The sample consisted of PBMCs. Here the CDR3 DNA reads TGCGCCAGCAGTGAAAGCCGGGGTGCTAATGGCTACACCTTC. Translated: CASSESRGANGYTF.